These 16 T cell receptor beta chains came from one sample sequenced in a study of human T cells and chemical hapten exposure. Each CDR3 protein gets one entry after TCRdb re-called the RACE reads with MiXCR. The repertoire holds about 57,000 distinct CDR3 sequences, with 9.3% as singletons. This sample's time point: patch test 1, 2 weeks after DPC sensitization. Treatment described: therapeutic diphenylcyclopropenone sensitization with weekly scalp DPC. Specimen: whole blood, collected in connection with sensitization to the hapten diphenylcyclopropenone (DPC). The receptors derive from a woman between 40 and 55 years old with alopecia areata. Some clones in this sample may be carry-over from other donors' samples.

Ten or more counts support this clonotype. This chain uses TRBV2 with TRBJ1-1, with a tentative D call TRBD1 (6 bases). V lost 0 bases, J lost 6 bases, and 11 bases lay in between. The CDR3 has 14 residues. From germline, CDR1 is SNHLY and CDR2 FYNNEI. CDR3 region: CASSEAWGLAEAFF. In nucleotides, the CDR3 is TGTGCCAGCAGTGAAGCATGGGGGCTGGCTGAAGCTTTCTTT.

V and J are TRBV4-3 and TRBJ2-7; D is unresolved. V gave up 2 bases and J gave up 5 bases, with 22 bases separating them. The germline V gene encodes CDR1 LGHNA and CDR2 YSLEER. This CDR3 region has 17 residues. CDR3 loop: CASSQFHRGPQLDEQYF. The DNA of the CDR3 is TGCGCCAGCAGCCAATTCCACCGTGGTCCCCAGCTGGACGAGCAGTACTTC.

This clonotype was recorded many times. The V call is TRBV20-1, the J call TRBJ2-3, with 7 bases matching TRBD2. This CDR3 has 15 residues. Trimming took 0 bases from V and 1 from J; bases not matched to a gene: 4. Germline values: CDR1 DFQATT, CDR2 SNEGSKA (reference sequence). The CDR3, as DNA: TGCAGTGCTAGAGATTTCAGCGGGGGCACAGATACGCAGTATTTT. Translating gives CSARDFSGGTDTQYF.

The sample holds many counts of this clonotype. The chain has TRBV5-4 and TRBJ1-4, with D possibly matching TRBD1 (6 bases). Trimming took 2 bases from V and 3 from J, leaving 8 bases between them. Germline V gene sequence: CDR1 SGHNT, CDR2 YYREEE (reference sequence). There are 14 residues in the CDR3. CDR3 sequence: CASSFTGPNEKLFF. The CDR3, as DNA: TGTGCCAGCAGCTTCACAGGGCCTAATGAAAAACTGTTTTTT.

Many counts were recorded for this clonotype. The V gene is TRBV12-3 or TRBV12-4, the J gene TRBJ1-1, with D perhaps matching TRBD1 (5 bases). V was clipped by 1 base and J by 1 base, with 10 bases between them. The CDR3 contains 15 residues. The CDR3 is CASSLDTTENTEAFF. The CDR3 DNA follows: TGTGCCAGCAGTTTAGACACGACAGAGAACACTGAAGCTTTCTTT.

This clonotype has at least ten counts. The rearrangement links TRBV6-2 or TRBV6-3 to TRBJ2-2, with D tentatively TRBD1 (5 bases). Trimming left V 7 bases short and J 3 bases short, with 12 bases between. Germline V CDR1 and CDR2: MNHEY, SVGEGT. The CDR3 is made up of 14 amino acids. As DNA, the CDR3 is TGTGCCAGCAACCGACAGACAGACACCGGGGAGCTGTTTTTT. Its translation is CASNRQTDTGELFF.

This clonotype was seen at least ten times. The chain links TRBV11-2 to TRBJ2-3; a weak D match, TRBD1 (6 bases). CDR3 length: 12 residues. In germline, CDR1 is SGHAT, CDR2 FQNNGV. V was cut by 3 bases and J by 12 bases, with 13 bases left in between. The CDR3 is CASSLGTTFQYF. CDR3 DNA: TGTGCCAGCAGCTTGGGGACAACTTTCCAGTATTTT.

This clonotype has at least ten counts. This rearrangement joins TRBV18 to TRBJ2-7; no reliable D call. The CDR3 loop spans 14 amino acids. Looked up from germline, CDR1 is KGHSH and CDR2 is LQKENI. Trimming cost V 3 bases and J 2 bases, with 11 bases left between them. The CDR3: CASSPYDPAYEQYF. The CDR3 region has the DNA TGTGCCAGCTCACCTTACGACCCAGCCTACGAGCAGTACTTC.

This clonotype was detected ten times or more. This chain's CDR3 is CAILRSGTGANTGELFF. In nucleotides, the CDR3 is TGTGCCATCCTCCGATCCGGGACAGGAGCGAACACCGGGGAGCTGTTTTTT. The chain carries TRBV10-3 and TRBJ2-2; 8 positions agree with TRBD1. The CDR3 runs 17 residues. V was clipped by 8 bases and J by 0 bases; unmatched bases: 11. CDR1 is ENHRY and CDR2 is SYGVKD in the germline V gene.

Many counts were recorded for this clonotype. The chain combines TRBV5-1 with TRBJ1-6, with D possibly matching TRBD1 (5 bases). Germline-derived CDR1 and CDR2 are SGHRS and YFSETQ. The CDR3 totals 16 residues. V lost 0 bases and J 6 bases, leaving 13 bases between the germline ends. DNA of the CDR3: TGCGCCAGCAGCTTGGAAGGACAAGGGTCTAATTCACCCCTCCACTTT. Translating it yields CASSLEGQGSNSPLHF.

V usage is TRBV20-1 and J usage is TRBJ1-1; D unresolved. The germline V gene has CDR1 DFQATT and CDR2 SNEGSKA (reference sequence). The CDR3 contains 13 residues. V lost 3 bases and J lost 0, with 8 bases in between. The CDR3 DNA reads TGCAGTGCTAGTAGGCAGTTGAACACTGAAGCTTTCTTT. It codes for CSASRQLNTEAFF.

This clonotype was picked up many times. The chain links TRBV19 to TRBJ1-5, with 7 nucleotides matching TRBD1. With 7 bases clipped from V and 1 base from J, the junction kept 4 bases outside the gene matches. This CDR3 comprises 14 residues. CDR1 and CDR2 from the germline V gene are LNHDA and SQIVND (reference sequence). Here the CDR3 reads CASTSTGSNQPQHF. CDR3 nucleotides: TGTGCCAGTACCTCGACAGGGAGCAATCAGCCCCAGCATTTT.

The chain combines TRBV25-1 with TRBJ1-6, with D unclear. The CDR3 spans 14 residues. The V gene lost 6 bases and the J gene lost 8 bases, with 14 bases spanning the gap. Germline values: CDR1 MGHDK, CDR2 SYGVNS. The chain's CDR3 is CASSAGSGDSPLHF. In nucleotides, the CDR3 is TGTGCCAGCAGCGCAGGCTCCGGGGATTCACCCCTCCACTTT.

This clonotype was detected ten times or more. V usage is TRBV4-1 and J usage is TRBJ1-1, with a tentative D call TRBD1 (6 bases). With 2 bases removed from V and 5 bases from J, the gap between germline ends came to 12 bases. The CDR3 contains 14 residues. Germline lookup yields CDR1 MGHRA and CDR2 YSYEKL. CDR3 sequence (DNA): TGCGCCAGCAGCCAAAAGGGTCAGGGGACTGAAGCTTTCTTT. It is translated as CASSQKGQGTEAFF.

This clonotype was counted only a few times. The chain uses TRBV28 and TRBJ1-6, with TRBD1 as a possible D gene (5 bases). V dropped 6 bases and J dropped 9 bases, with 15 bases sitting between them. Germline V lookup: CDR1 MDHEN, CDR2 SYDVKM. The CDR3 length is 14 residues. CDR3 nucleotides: TGTGCCAGCAGCCCAGAAGCGGGACCTTCACCCCTCCACTTT. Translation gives CASSPEAGPSPLHF.

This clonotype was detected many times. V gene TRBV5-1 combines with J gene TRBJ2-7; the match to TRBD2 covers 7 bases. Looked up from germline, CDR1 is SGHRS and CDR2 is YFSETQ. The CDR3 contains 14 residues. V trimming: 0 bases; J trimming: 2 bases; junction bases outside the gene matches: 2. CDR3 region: CASSLGAGAYEQYF. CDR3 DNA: TGCGCCAGCAGCTTGGGCGCGGGGGCCTACGAGCAGTACTTC.